The 32 T cell receptor beta chains below come from one sample, sequenced in a study of metastatic and nonmetastatic thyroid tumors. TCRdb re-called the PCR reads with MiXCR. This sample has about 70,000 clones, with around 20% found just once. Ahead of thyroid surgery, no patient had received treatment of any kind. The specimen was blood. These TCRs come from a female donor with papillary thyroid cancer or a benign thyroid nodule (not recorded which). Some clones in this sample may be carry-over from other donors' samples.

This clone was seen repeatedly, ten times or more. The V gene is TRBV29-1, the J gene TRBJ1-1, with TRBD1 matching 7 bases. Unmatched junction bases numbered 3, after V lost 4 bases and J lost 4 bases. This CDR3 region has 12 residues. Germline CDR1 and CDR2: SQVTM and ANQGSEA. The CDR3 DNA reads TGCAGCGTTGGGTACAGGGGCACTGAAGCTTTCTTT. It encodes CSVGYRGTEAFF.

This clone occurred many times. V and J are TRBV9 and TRBJ2-2; D is unclear. Between the trimmed V and J ends, which lost 4 bases and 0 bases, there was a span of 13 bases. The CDR3 sequence is 16 residues long. Per germline, CDR1 SGDLS and CDR2 YYNGEE. The CDR3 region has the DNA TGTGCCAGCAGCCCTGGTGCGGCTGCGAACACCGGGGAGCTGTTTTTT. Amino acids: CASSPGAAANTGELFF.

This clone has only a few counts. The V and J genes are TRBV12-3 or TRBV12-4 and TRBJ1-2; 7 nucleotides agree with TRBD1. V shed 6 bases and J 2 bases; nucleotides not matched to a gene: 3. This CDR3 spans 13 amino acids. CDR3 nucleotide sequence: TGTGCCAGCAGCCGGGGACAGAACTATGGCTACACCTTC. Its translation: CASSRGQNYGYTF.

This clone was counted many times. The chain uses TRBV7-8 and TRBJ2-1, with TRBD2 identical over 7 bases. CDR3 length: 16 residues. J was trimmed by 8 bases and V by 4 bases; bases with no gene match: 14. Germline CDR1 and CDR2: SGHVS and FQNEAQ. Here the CDR3 DNA reads TGTGCCAGCAGCTCACTTTACCGGGAGGTTGGGGATGAGCAGTTCTTC. Protein sequence: CASSSLYREVGDEQFF.

Of note for this clone: Compared with germline, one end of the junction differs, possibly owing to a read error. The genes are TRBV5-1 and TRBJ2-7; possible D gene TRBD1, 5 bases. Germline-derived CDR1 and CDR2 are SGHRS and YFSETQ. CDR3 length: 13 residues. The DNA of the CDR3 is TGCTCCAGCATCTTGGGCAGGGACTACGAGCAGTACTTC. Its protein is CSSILGRDYEQYF.

This chain links TRBV7-9 with TRBJ1-2, with TRBD1 matching over 9 bases. CDR3 size: 14 residues. The germline V gene encodes CDR1 SEHNR and CDR2 FQNEAQ (reference sequence). Unmatched junction bases numbered 7, after V lost 5 bases and J lost 6 bases. The CDR3 loop reads CASSQLTGGNGYTF. Written as DNA, the CDR3 is TGTGCCAGCAGCCAACTGACAGGGGGTAATGGCTACACCTTC.

This clone was observed at least ten times. The chain combines TRBV3-1 with TRBJ2-1, with D possibly matching TRBD1 (5 bases). Trimming shortened V by 4 bases and J by 7 bases, and 11 bases separated the two germline ends. The CDR3 length is 13 residues. The germline CDR1 and CDR2 sequences are LGHDT and YNNKEL (reference sequence). This chain's CDR3 is CASSLRQTNEQFF. DNA for the CDR3: TGTGCCAGCAGCCTTCGACAGACTAATGAGCAGTTCTTC.

This CDR3 reads CAWSVRIDNEQYF. The CDR3 DNA reads as TGTGCCTGGAGTGTACGGATCGACAACGAGCAGTACTTC. The genes are TRBV30 and TRBJ2-7; no reliable D call. Per germline, CDR1 GTSNPN and CDR2 SVGIG (reference sequence). V lost 0 bases and J lost 5, with 11 bases in between. The CDR3 covers 13 residues.

This clone was observed a few times. This chain's CDR3 is CASSYSGRSGNTEAFF. The DNA of the CDR3 is TGTGCCAGCAGTTACTCGGGACGAAGTGGGAACACTGAAGCTTTCTTT. The rearrangement joins TRBV6-5 to TRBJ1-1, with a possible D match to TRBD1 (5 bases). With 0 bases removed from V and 1 base from J, the gap between germline ends came to 12 bases. Per the germline V gene, CDR1 is MNHEY and CDR2 is SVGAGI. The CDR3 covers 16 residues.

The sample holds many counts of this clone. The V and J genes are TRBV19 and TRBJ1-5; TRBD1 agrees at 8 bases. V lost 5 bases to trimming and J lost 4 bases; unmatched junction nucleotides: 4. CDR1 and CDR2 (germline): LNHDA, SQIVND (reference sequence). CDR3 length: 14 amino acids. CDR3 DNA: TGTGCCAGTAGTCCAGGACAGGGTAATCAGCCCCAGCATTTT. Its protein is CASSPGQGNQPQHF.

The rearrangement uses TRBV20-1 and TRBJ1-6; no definite D call. Per the germline V gene, CDR1 is DFQATT and CDR2 is SNEGSKA (reference sequence). The CDR3 is 14 amino acids. Between the trimmed V and J ends, which lost 6 bases and 7 bases, there was a span of 16 bases. The CDR3 loop reads CSAASGVNNSPLHF. The CDR3 DNA is TGCAGTGCCGCCAGCGGTGTGAACAATTCACCCCTCCACTTT.

This clone appeared many times. The chain links TRBV20-1 to TRBJ1-2; TRBD1 might be the D (6 bases). Germline V gene sequence: CDR1 DFQATT, CDR2 SNEGSKA (reference sequence). The CDR3 is 15 residues long. Trimming shortened V by 3 bases and J by 2 bases, and 16 bases separated the two germline ends. The CDR3 loop is CSASGVIGQNYGYTF. The CDR3 DNA follows: TGCAGTGCTAGCGGAGTAATTGGACAGAACTATGGCTACACCTTC.

This clone was seen at least ten times. V usage is TRBV6-5 and J usage is TRBJ1-3; TRBD1 matches at 8 bases. Trimming at V came to 0 bases and at J to 4 bases, leaving 8 bases not matched to a gene. The germline CDR1 and CDR2 sequences are MNHEY and SVGAGI. This CDR3 comprises 17 residues. The CDR3 is CASSYSLQGARGNTIYF. The DNA for the CDR3 is TGTGCCAGCAGTTACTCGCTCCAGGGGGCGCGAGGAAACACCATATATTTT.

As concerns this clone: One end of the junction fails to match germline, which may point to a read error. The genes are TRBV28 and TRBJ2-1; D is possibly TRBD1 (5 bases). In germline, CDR1 is MDHEN, CDR2 SYDVKM. The CDR3 is 13 amino acids. CDR3 protein: CASSLTAYNEHFF. CDR3 DNA: TGTGCCAGCAGTTTGACAGCTTACAATGAGCATTTCTTC. Supplemented by reference TRBV28 and TRBJ2-1, the full variable domain reads DVKVTQSSRYLVKRTGEKVFLECVQDMDHENMFWYRQDPGLGLRLIYFSYDVKMKEKGDIPEGYSVSREKKERFSLILESASTNQTSMYLCASSLTAYNEHFFGPGTRLTVL.

This clone was detected a few times. One junction end does not reproduce the germline sequence, and a read error may be involved. The V and J genes are TRBV27 and TRBJ2-2; D gene unclear. Per the germline V gene, CDR1 is MNHEY and CDR2 is SMNVEV (reference sequence). The length of the CDR3 is 15 residues. CDR3 region: CASRLDGLNTVELFF. CDR3 DNA sequence: TGTGCCAGCAGGCTAGACGGGCTGAACACCGTGGAGCTGTTTTTT.

This clone was picked up a small number of times. V and J are TRBV7-9 and TRBJ1-2; D unclear. Germline values: CDR1 SEHNR, CDR2 FQNEAQ (reference sequence). V was pared by 3 bases and J by 6 bases, with 8 bases between. This CDR3 has 12 amino acids. In nucleotides, the CDR3 is TGTGCCAGCAGCTTCGAGGGCGATGGCTACACCTTC. Translated: CASSFEGDGYTF.

V is TRBV5-4 and J is TRBJ2-3; 9 bases match TRBD2. V lost 0 bases and J lost 3; bases outside the gene matches: 5. The V gene's germline CDR1 is SGHNT and CDR2 YYREEE (reference sequence). This CDR3 is 16 amino acids long. CDR3 sequence (DNA): TGTGCCAGCAGCTTGGAGGGTAGCGGGGGTACAGATACGCAGTATTTT. Amino acids: CASSLEGSGGTDTQYF. The full variable domain, with the rest looked up from reference TRBV5-4 and TRBJ2-3, is ETGVTQSPTHLIKTRGQQVTLRCSSQSGHNTVSWYQQALGQGPQFIFQYYREEENGRGNFPPRFSGLQFPNYSSELNVNALELDDSALYLCASSLEGSGGTDTQYFGPGTRLTVL.

This clone was recorded many times. The gene calls are TRBV20-1 and TRBJ2-2, with D perhaps given as TRBD1 or TRBD2 (5 bases each). CDR1 is DFQATT and CDR2 is SNEGSKA in the germline V gene (reference sequence). Trimming removed 2 bases at V and 7 bases at J, with 17 bases between. The CDR3 consists of 15 residues. The CDR3 sequence: CSARYIRGVGGELFF. The CDR3 bases are TGCAGTGCTAGATATATTAGGGGAGTAGGCGGGGAGCTGTTTTTT.

This chain connects TRBV20-1 to TRBJ2-7, with 10 positions matching TRBD1. V was pared by 6 bases and J by 5 bases, with 7 bases of the junction left unmatched. This CDR3 has 13 residues. Per the germline V gene, CDR1 is DFQATT and CDR2 is SNEGSKA (reference sequence). The CDR3 region is CSAFRDRGHEQYF. As DNA, the CDR3 is TGCAGTGCGTTCCGGGACAGGGGCCACGAGCAGTACTTC.

This clone occurred many times. The chain employs TRBV10-1 and TRBJ2-7; perhaps TRBD1 as D (6 bases). This CDR3 comprises 14 residues. Germline V CDR1 and CDR2: WNHNN, SYGVQD (reference sequence). V gave up 3 bases and J gave up 1 base, with 10 bases separating them. The CDR3 protein is CASSDYDRSYEQYF. The CDR3 coding sequence is TGCGCCAGCAGTGACTATGACAGGTCCTACGAGCAGTACTTC.

The sample holds many counts of this clone. The chain couples TRBV14 to TRBJ2-3; D not certain. The germline V gene has CDR1 SGHDN and CDR2 FVKESK. This CDR3 contains 13 residues. The V and J ends lost 3 bases and 7 bases respectively, with 11 bases between them. CDR3 loop: CASSQTVGNTQYF. CDR3 coding DNA: TGTGCCAGCAGCCAGACTGTCGGTAATACGCAGTATTTT.

The CDR3 nucleotides are TGTGCCAGCAGCGGGGACGGGGATGAGCAGTTCTTC. This encodes CASSGDGDEQFF. The rearrangement links TRBV11-3 to TRBJ2-1, with D possibly being TRBD1 or TRBD2 (5 bases each). The ends were cut back, 5 bases at V and 8 bases at J, with 10 bases in the middle. Germline CDR1 reads SGHNT; CDR2 reads YENEEA. This CDR3 spans 12 amino acids.

The chain has TRBV9 and TRBJ2-3; weak D call: TRBD1 (5 bases). The CDR3 runs 15 residues. Trimming stripped 0 bases from V and 0 bases from J, with 8 bases between. Per the germline V gene, CDR1 is SGDLS and CDR2 is YYNGEE. CDR3 DNA: TGTGCCAGCAGCGTAGAAGGGGCTAGCACAGATACGCAGTATTTT. This translates into CASSVEGASTDTQYF.

V is TRBV5-1 and J is TRBJ2-3; D is perhaps TRBD1 (6 bases). The germline CDR1 and CDR2 sequences are SGHRS and YFSETQ. The CDR3 is made up of 15 amino acids. Trimming left V 0 bases short and J 3 bases short, with 11 bases between. The CDR3 region is CASSLVAGTTDTQYF. CDR3 bases: TGCGCCAGCAGCTTGGTGGCTGGGACAACAGATACGCAGTATTTT.

This clone has just one count. The chain joins TRBV2 to TRBJ2-7; D is perhaps TRBD2 (5 bases). Germline V lookup: CDR1 SNHLY, CDR2 FYNNEI. The CDR3 is 18 amino acids. The ends were cut back, 3 bases at V and 2 bases at J, with 23 bases in the middle. CDR3 sequence (DNA): TGTGCCAGCAGTGATCCCCCTACTCTAGCATCAACCGCCTACGAGCAGTACTTC. Protein sequence: CASSDPPTLASTAYEQYF.

This clone was found many times. The chain joins TRBV4-1 to TRBJ2-7; the match to TRBD2 covers 11 bases. The J segment lost 2 bases and the V segment lost 5 bases, leaving 5 bases of the junction unmatched. CDR1 MGHRA and CDR2 YSYEKL come from the germline V gene. This CDR3 is 15 amino acids long. CDR3 residues: CASSFGTSGTYEQYF. CDR3 nucleotide sequence: TGCGCCAGCAGCTTCGGGACTAGCGGTACCTACGAGCAGTACTTC.

This clone has a count of ten or more. The chain couples TRBV6-1 to TRBJ2-1; D is tentatively TRBD1 or TRBD2 (6 bases each). CDR3 length equals 14 residues. From germline, CDR1 is MNHNS and CDR2 SASEGT. Trimming left V 6 bases short and J 7 bases short, with 16 bases between. The CDR3 DNA sequence: TGTGCCAGCAGATGGGGGGAGAGGGGGAATGAGCAGTTCTTC. Its translation is CASRWGERGNEQFF.

This clone was picked up a small number of times. The gene calls are TRBV27 and TRBJ2-7; perhaps TRBD2 as D (5 bases). The germline V and J ends were trimmed by 4 bases and 3 bases, with 10 bases remaining between them. Germline CDR1 MNHEY, CDR2 SMNVEV (reference sequence). CDR3 length: 13 residues. CDR3 residues: CASSYGDLYEQYF. CDR3 coding DNA: TGTGCCAGCAGTTACGGGGATCTCTACGAGCAGTACTTC.

This clone was counted ten times or more. The V call is TRBV6-5, the J call TRBJ2-3, with D possibly being TRBD1 or TRBD2 (5 bases each). The CDR3 runs 13 residues. Trimming removed 2 bases from V and 8 bases from J, with 11 bases in between. The V gene's germline CDR1 is MNHEY and CDR2 SVGAGI. CDR3 in DNA: TGTGCCAGCAGTTACGAGGGGACGGGTACGCAGTATTTT. This sequence encodes CASSYEGTGTQYF.

This clone was observed many times. The rearrangement links TRBV24-1 to TRBJ2-1, with 11 bases identical to TRBD2. Germline trimming cut 1 base from V and 12 bases from J; bases unmatched to any gene: 10. The CDR3 extends over 16 amino acids. Germline assignment: CDR1 KGHDR and CDR2 SFDVKD. The CDR3 loop reads CATSDFEGSGRAGQFF. The DNA for the CDR3 is TGTGCCACCAGTGATTTCGAGGGTAGCGGGAGGGCAGGGCAGTTCTTC.

This clone was picked up many times. The chain couples TRBV20-1 to TRBJ2-2, with a possible D match to TRBD2 (5 bases). The germline gives CDR1 DFQATT, CDR2 SNEGSKA (reference sequence). The CDR3 spans 16 residues. With 2 bases removed from V and 2 bases from J, the gap between germline ends came to 15 bases. The DNA for the CDR3 is TGCAGTGCTAGATCCCCGGGGAGCCGCAACACCGGGGAGCTGTTTTTT. This gives the protein CSARSPGSRNTGELFF.

This clone was counted ten times or more. V is TRBV7-9 and J is TRBJ2-2; D call uncertain. Germline lookup yields CDR1 SEHNR and CDR2 FQNEAQ (reference sequence). V lost 0 bases to trimming and J lost 2 bases, with 4 bases between them. This CDR3 spans 14 amino acids. The CDR3 DNA sequence: TGTGCCAGCAGCTTAGCTAGTAACACCGGGGAGCTGTTTTTT. As protein: CASSLASNTGELFF.